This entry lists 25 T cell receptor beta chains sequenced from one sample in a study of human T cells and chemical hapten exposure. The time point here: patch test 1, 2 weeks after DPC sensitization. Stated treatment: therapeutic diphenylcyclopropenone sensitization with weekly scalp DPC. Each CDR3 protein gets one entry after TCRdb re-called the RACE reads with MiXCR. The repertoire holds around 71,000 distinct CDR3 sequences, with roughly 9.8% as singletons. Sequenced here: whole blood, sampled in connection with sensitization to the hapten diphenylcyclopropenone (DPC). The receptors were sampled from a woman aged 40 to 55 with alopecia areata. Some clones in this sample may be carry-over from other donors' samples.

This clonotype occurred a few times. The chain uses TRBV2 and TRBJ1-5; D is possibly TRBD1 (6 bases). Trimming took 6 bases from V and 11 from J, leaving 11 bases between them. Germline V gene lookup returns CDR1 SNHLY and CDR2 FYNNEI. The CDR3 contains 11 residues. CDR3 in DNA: TGTGCCAGCAGCGCAACAGGGACCCAGCATTTT. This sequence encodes CASSATGTQHF. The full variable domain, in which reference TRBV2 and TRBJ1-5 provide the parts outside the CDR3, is EPEVTQTPSHQVTQMGQEVILRCVPISNHLYFYWYRQILGQKVEFLVSFYNNEISEKSEIFDDQFSVERPDGSNFTLKIRSTKLEDSAMYFCASSATGTQHFGDGTRLSIL.

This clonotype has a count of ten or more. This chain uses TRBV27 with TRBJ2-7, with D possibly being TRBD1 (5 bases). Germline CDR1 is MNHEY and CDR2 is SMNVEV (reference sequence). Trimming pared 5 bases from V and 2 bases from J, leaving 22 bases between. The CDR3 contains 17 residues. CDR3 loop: CASSPYQSPQGTYEQYF. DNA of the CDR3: TGTGCCAGCAGTCCTTACCAATCTCCTCAGGGCACCTACGAGCAGTACTTC.

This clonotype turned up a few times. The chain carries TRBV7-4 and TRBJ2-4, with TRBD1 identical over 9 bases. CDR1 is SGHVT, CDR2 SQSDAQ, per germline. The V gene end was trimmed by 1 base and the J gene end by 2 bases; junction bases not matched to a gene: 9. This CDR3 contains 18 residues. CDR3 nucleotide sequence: TGTGCCAGCAGCTTAGATCCCGGGACAGGGTTATCCAAAAACATTCAGTACTTC. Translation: CASSLDPGTGLSKNIQYF.

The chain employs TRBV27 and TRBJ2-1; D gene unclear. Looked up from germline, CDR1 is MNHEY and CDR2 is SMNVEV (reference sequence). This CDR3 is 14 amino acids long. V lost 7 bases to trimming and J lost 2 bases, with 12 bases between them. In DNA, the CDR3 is TGTGCCAGCAAGGGCCGGCCCACCTACAATGAGCAGTTCTTC. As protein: CASKGRPTYNEQFF.

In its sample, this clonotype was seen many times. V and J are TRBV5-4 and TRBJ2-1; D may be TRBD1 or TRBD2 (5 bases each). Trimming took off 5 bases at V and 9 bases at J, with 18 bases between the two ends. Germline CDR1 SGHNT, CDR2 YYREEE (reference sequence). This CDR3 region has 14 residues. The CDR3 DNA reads TGTGCCAGCAGTTTTGGGGCCACTAGTGCTGAGCAGTTCTTC. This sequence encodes CASSFGATSAEQFF.

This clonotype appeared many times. CDR3 loop: CSARDSFYGYTF. CDR3 coding DNA: TGCAGTGCTCGGGACAGCTTCTATGGCTACACCTTC. The chain has TRBV20-1 and TRBJ1-2, with 7 bases matching TRBD1. The CDR3 runs to 12 residues. The germline gives CDR1 DFQATT, CDR2 SNEGSKA (reference sequence). Trimming took 5 bases from V and 4 from J; bases not matched to a gene: 4.

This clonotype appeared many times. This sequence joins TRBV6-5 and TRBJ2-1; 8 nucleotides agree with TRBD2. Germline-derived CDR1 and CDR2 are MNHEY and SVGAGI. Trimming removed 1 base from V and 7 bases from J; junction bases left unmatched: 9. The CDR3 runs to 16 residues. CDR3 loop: CASSYFPGGAGNEQFF. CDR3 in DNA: TGTGCCAGCAGTTACTTCCCCGGGGGGGCCGGTAATGAGCAGTTCTTC.

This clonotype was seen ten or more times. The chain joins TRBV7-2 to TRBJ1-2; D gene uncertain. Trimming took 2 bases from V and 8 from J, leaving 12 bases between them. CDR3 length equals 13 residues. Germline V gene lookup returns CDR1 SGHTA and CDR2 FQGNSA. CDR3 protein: CASSLIWGDGYTF. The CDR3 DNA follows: TGTGCCAGCAGCTTAATTTGGGGAGACGGCTACACCTTC. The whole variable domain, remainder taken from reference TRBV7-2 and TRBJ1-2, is GAGVSQSPSNKVTEKGKDVELRCDPISGHTALYWYRQSLGQGLEFLIYFQGNSAPDKSGLPSDRFSAERTGGSVSTLTIQRTQQEDSAVYLCASSLIWGDGYTFGSGTRLTVV.

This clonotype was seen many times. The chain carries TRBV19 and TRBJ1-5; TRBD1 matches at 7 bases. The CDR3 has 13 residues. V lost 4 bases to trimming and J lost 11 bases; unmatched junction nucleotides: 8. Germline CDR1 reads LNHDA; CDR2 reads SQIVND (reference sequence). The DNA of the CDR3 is TGTGCCAGTAGTACACTACAGGGGACAGCCCAGCATTTT. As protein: CASSTLQGTAQHF.

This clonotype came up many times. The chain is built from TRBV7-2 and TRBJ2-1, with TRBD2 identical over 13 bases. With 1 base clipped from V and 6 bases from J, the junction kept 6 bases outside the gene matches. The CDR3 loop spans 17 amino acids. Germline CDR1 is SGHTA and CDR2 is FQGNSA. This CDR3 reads CASSLERGLAGSNEQFF. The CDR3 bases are TGTGCCAGCAGCTTAGAGAGGGGACTAGCGGGGTCCAATGAGCAGTTCTTC.

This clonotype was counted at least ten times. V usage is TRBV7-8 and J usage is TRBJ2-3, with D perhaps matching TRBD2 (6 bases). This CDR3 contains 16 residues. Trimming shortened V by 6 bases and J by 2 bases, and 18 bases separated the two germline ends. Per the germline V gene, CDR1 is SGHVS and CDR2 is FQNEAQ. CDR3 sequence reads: CASRNRRGGATDTQYF. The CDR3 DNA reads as TGTGCCAGCAGAAATAGGCGTGGCGGGGCCACAGATACGCAGTATTTT.

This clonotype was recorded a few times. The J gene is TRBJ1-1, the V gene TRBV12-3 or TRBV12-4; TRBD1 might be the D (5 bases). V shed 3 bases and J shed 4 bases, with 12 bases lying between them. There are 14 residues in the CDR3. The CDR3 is CASSFWGVGTEAFF. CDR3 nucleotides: TGTGCCAGCAGTTTTTGGGGCGTGGGCACTGAAGCTTTCTTT.

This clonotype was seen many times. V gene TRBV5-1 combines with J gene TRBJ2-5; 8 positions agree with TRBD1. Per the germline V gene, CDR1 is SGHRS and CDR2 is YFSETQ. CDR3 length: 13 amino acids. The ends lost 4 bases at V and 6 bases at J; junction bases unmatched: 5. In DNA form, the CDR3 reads TGCGCCAGCAGCCCCGGACAGGGAAAGACCCAGTACTTC. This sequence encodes CASSPGQGKTQYF. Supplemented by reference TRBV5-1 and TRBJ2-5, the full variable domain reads KAGVTQTPRYLIKTRGQQVTLSCSPISGHRSVSWYQQTPGQGLQFLFEYFSETQRNKGNFPGRFSGRQFSNSRSEMNVSTLELGDSALYLCASSPGQGKTQYFGPGTRLLVL.

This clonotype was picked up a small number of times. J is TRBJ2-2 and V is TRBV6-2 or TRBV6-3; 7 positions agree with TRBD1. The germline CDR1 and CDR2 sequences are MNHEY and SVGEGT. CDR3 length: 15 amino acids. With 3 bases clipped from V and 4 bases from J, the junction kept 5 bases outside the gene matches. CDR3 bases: TGTGCCAGCAGTTATAACAGGGGAAGCACCGGGGAGCTGTTTTTT. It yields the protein CASSYNRGSTGELFF.

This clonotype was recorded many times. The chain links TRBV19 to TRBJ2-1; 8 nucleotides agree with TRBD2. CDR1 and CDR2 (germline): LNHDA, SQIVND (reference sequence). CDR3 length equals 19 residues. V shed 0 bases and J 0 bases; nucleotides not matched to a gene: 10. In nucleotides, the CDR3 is TGTGCCAGTAGTATAGATAACGGGGGGGGACAAGCCTCCTACAATGAGCAGTTCTTC. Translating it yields CASSIDNGGGQASYNEQFF.

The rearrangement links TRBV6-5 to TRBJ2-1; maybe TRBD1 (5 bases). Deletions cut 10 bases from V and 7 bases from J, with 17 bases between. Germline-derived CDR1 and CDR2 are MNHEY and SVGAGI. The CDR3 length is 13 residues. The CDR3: CATSWSGRNEQFF. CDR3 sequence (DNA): TGTGCCACCTCCTGGTCAGGGCGAAATGAGCAGTTCTTC.

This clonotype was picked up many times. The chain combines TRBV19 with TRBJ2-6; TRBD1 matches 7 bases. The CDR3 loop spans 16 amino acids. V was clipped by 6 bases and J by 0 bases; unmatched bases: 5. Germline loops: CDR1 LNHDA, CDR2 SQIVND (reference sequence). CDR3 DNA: TGTGCCAGTAGCGACAGGGCTCCCTCTGGGGCCAACGTCCTGACTTTC. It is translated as CASSDRAPSGANVLTF.

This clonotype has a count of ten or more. In DNA form, the CDR3 reads TGTGCCAGCAGCCAAGAAGCGAGCTCTGGAAACACCATATATTTT. Its translation is CASSQEASSGNTIYF. The chain is built from TRBV4-2 and TRBJ1-3; D is unresolved. CDR1 is LGHNA and CDR2 is YNFKEQ in the germline V gene. Trimming shortened V by 0 bases and J by 0 bases, and 6 bases separated the two germline ends. This CDR3 has 15 amino acids.

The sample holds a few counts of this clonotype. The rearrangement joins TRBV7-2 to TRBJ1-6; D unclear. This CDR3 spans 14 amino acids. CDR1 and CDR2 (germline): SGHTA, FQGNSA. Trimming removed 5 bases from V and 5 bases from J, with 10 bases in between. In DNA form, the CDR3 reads TGTGCCAGCAGCCCGGGTCGAGATAATTCACCCCTCCACTTT. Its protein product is CASSPGRDNSPLHF.

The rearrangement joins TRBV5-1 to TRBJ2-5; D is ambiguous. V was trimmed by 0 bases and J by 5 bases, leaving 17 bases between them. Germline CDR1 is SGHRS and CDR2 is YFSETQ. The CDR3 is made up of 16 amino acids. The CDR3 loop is CASSLGIQLGLETQYF. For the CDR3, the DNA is TGCGCCAGCAGCTTGGGTATACAATTGGGGTTGGAGACCCAGTACTTC. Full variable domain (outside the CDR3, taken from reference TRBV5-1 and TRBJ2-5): KAGVTQTPRYLIKTRGQQVTLSCSPISGHRSVSWYQQTPGQGLQFLFEYFSETQRNKGNFPGRFSGRQFSNSRSEMNVSTLELGDSALYLCASSLGIQLGLETQYFGPGTRLLVL.

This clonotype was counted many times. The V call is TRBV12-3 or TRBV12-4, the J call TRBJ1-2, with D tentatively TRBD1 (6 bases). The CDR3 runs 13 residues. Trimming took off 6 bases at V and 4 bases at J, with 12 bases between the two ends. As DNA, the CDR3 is TGTGCCAGCAGATATAACAGGGCCTATGGCTACACCTTC. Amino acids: CASRYNRAYGYTF.

CDR3 region: CSARDPKDYNEQFF. The CDR3 region has the DNA TGCAGTGCTAGAGATCCGAAGGACTACAATGAGCAGTTCTTC. The rearrangement joins TRBV20-1 to TRBJ2-1, with D unclear. Germline values: CDR1 DFQATT, CDR2 SNEGSKA (reference sequence). CDR3 length: 14 residues. The germline V and J ends were trimmed by 0 bases and 3 bases, with 9 bases remaining between them.

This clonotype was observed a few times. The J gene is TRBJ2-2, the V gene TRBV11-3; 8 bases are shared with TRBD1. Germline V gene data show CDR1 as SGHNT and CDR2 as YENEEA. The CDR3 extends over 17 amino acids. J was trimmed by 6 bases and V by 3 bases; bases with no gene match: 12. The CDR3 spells CASSFTGGFRPPGELFF. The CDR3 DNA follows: TGTGCCAGCAGCTTCACAGGGGGGTTTCGGCCCCCCGGGGAGCTGTTTTTT.

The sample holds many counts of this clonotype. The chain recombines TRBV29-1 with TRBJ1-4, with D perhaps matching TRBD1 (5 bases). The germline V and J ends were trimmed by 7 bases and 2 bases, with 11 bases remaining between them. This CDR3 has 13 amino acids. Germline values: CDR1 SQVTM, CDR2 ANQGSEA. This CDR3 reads CSAQGATNEKLFF. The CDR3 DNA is TGCAGCGCCCAGGGAGCGACTAATGAAAAACTGTTTTTT.

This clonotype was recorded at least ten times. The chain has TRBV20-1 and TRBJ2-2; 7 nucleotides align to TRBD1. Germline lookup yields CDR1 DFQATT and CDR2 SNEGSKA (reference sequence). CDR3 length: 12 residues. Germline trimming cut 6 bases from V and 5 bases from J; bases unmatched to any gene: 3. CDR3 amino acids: CSAPRGTGELFF. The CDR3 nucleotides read TGCAGTGCCCCCAGGGGGACCGGGGAGCTGTTTTTT.